This entry lists 26 T cell receptor beta chains sequenced from one sample in a study of T cell responses to AZD1222 COVID-19 vaccine. Measured with immunoSEQ multiplex PCR; TCRdb has only the in-frame clones, and not every one. This table has about 81,000 clones, approximately 90% appearing once. Sequencing used peripheral blood, obtained 28 days after the second AZD1222 dose. The receptors were sampled from an adult who received the AZD1222 COVID-19 vaccine.

V and J are TRBV2 and TRBJ2-7; D not certain. Trimming took off 4 bases at V and 3 bases at J, with 4 bases between the two ends. There are 11 residues in the CDR3. Germline assignment: CDR1 SNHLY and CDR2 FYNNEI. CDR3 in amino acids: CASSVNYEQYF. DNA of the CDR3: TGTGCCAGCAGTGTCAACTACGAGCAGTACTTC.

The chain uses TRBV7-8 and TRBJ1-6; D may be TRBD1 (5 bases). V lost 1 base and J 7 bases, leaving 11 bases between the germline ends. From germline, CDR1 is SGHVS and CDR2 FQNEAQ. The CDR3 covers 15 residues. CDR3 amino acids: CASSLGRGGNSPLHF. The CDR3 DNA reads as TGTGCCAGCAGCTTAGGACGGGGGGGGAATTCACCCCTCCACTTT.

The V and J genes are TRBV10-2 and TRBJ2-5, with D unresolved. Looked up from germline, CDR1 is WSHSY and CDR2 is SAAADI. This CDR3 region has 13 residues. Trimming stripped 7 bases from V and 5 bases from J, with 14 bases between. The CDR3 bases are TGCGCCAGCACCGAGCACCCTCGGGAGACCCAGTACTTC. As protein: CASTEHPRETQYF.

The V gene is TRBV5-3, the J gene TRBJ2-7; 7 nucleotides line up with TRBD1. TRBV5-3 is an open reading frame, and its role is uncertain. Trimming removed 0 bases from V and 7 bases from J; junction bases left unmatched: 7. There are 14 residues in the CDR3. This CDR3 reads CARSLGGGSSEQYF. CDR3 nucleotides: TGTGCCAGAAGCTTGGGAGGGGGCTCGAGTGAGCAGTACTTC.

This chain joins TRBV5-1 and TRBJ1-1; no firm D call. The germline V and J ends were trimmed by 2 bases and 5 bases, with 13 bases remaining between them. The CDR3 is 14 residues long. Germline CDR1 SGHRS, CDR2 YFSETQ. CDR3 in DNA: TGCGCCAGCAGCTTCAGTCAAGCTGAGACTGAAGCTTTCTTT. Translation: CASSFSQAETEAFF.

In its sample, this clone was seen once. V is TRBV19 and J is TRBJ1-2; a possible D gene is TRBD1 (6 bases). Looked up from germline, CDR1 is LNHDA and CDR2 is SQIVND (reference sequence). Trimming removed 6 bases from V and 2 bases from J, with 19 bases in between. The CDR3 contains 16 residues. DNA for the CDR3: TGTGCCAGTAGGGTCACCCTACAGGGTACCAACTATGGCTACACCTTC. Protein product: CASRVTLQGTNYGYTF. Full variable domain (missing parts from reference TRBV19 and TRBJ1-2): DGGITQSPKYLFRKEGQNVTLSCEQNLNHDAMYWYRQDPGQGLRLIYYSQIVNDFQKGDIAEGYSVSREKKESFPLTVTSAQKNPTAFYLCASRVTLQGTNYGYTFGSGTRLTVV.

This sequence joins TRBV27 and TRBJ2-1, with 9 bases matching TRBD2. The CDR3 is made up of 15 amino acids. Germline CDR1 is MNHEY and CDR2 is SMNVEV (reference sequence). J was trimmed by 7 bases and V by 3 bases; bases with no gene match: 7. CDR3 sequence: CASSFRLAVINEQFF. Here the CDR3 DNA reads TGTGCCAGCAGTTTCCGACTAGCGGTAATAAATGAGCAGTTCTTC.

This sequence joins TRBV29-1 and TRBJ2-1; 9 bases agree with TRBD2. CDR1 is SQVTM, CDR2 ANQGSEA, per germline. This CDR3 has 16 amino acids. The junction had 4 bases not matched to a gene; V was cut back by 0 bases and J by 1 base. The CDR3 region is CSVEEVSGSSYNEQFF. CDR3 in DNA: TGCAGCGTTGAAGAGGTTAGCGGGAGTTCCTACAATGAGCAGTTCTTC.

This clone appeared once. The rearrangement links TRBV28 to TRBJ1-1; D remains ambiguous. Germline CDR1 MDHEN, CDR2 SYDVKM. V was clipped by 6 bases and J by 3 bases, with 8 bases between them. The CDR3 consists of 12 residues. The CDR3 coding sequence is TGTGCCAGCAGGAGAGGATACACTGAAGCTTTCTTT. Its protein is CASRRGYTEAFF.

V usage is TRBV25-1 and J usage is TRBJ2-6, with D possibly matching TRBD1 (5 bases). V gave up 9 bases and J gave up 1 base, with 7 bases separating them. From germline, CDR1 is MGHDK and CDR2 SYGVNS. CDR3 length: 13 residues. The CDR3: CASTGSGANVLTF. The CDR3 coding sequence is TGTGCCAGTACAGGTTCTGGGGCCAACGTCCTGACTTTC. Full variable domain (missing parts from reference TRBV25-1 and TRBJ2-6): EADIYQTPRYLVIGTGKKITLECSQTMGHDKMYWYQQDPGMELHLIHYSYGVNSTEKGDLSSESTVSRIRTEHFPLTLESARPSHTSQYLCASTGSGANVLTFGAGSRLTVL.

The chain links TRBV14 to TRBJ2-1, with a weak D call TRBD2 (6 bases). The CDR3 has 15 residues. Trimming shortened V by 0 bases and J by 4 bases, and 10 bases separated the two germline ends. Germline CDR1 and CDR2: SGHDN and FVKESK. The CDR3 nucleotides read TGTGCCAGCAGCCAAGAACCTAGCGAGTACAATGAGCAGTTCTTC. Translation gives CASSQEPSEYNEQFF.

This clone came up once. The CDR3 region has the DNA TGTGCCAGCAGCTTGGGAGGGACAGGGGAAGCTTTCTTT. It encodes CASSLGGTGEAFF. The chain employs TRBV5-4 and TRBJ1-1; TRBD1 agrees at 9 bases. Germline loops: CDR1 SGHNT, CDR2 YYREEE (reference sequence). The V and J ends lost 0 bases and 8 bases, in that order; junction bases with no gene match: 2. This CDR3 is built from 13 residues.

This clone was seen a single time. The rearrangement links TRBV2 to TRBJ1-2, with 8 bases identical to TRBD1. Trimming removed 5 bases from V and 4 bases from J; junction bases left unmatched: 9. CDR1 and CDR2 (germline): SNHLY, FYNNEI. CDR3 length: 15 residues. The CDR3 spells CASSSDRGEAYGYTF. The CDR3 DNA reads TGTGCCAGCAGTTCAGACAGGGGAGAAGCCTATGGCTACACCTTC.

The chain joins TRBV6-2 or TRBV6-3 to TRBJ2-7, with 8 bases matching TRBD1. The CDR3 loop spans 13 amino acids. Germline trimming cut 3 bases from V and 4 bases from J; bases unmatched to any gene: 2. Germline CDR1 reads MNHEY; CDR2 reads SVGEGT. In DNA, the CDR3 is TGTGCCAGCAGTTATCGACAGGGGTACGAGCAGTACTTC. It yields the protein CASSYRQGYEQYF.

This sequence joins TRBV28 and TRBJ2-7; 7 bases line up with TRBD2. The junction had 14 bases not matched to a gene; V was cut back by 4 bases and J by 2 bases. This CDR3 comprises 17 residues. The V gene's germline CDR1 is MDHEN and CDR2 SYDVKM. CDR3 amino acids: CASSSAGTTQIPYEQYF. In DNA, the CDR3 is TGTGCCAGCAGTTCAGCCGGGACTACTCAAATTCCCTACGAGCAGTACTTC.

The CDR3 spells CASRNDGVMGTEAFF. The CDR3 bases are TGTGCCAGCAGAAACGATGGGGTTATGGGCACTGAAGCTTTCTTT. The chain combines TRBV6-5 with TRBJ1-1, with D hard to call. CDR3 size: 15 residues. Germline CDR1 and CDR2: MNHEY and SVGAGI. V lost 6 bases and J 4 bases, leaving 18 bases between the germline ends.

The chain is built from TRBV6-5 and TRBJ2-7; 8 bases align to TRBD1. The junction had 6 bases not matched to a gene; V was cut back by 2 bases and J by 0 bases. The germline gives CDR1 MNHEY, CDR2 SVGAGI. The CDR3 contains 16 residues. In DNA, the CDR3 is TGTGCCAGCAGTTACCTGGACAGGGCGAGCTCCTACGAGCAGTACTTC. This translates into CASSYLDRASSYEQYF.

The CDR3, as DNA: TGCGCCAGCAGCTTGGACAGTAGGGGGAATGGCTACACCTTC. It is translated as CASSLDSRGNGYTF. This chain joins TRBV5-1 and TRBJ1-2; D might be TRBD1 (6 bases). V shed 0 bases and J shed 6 bases, with 12 bases lying between them. Germline V gives CDR1 SGHRS, CDR2 YFSETQ. The CDR3 is 14 residues long. The full variable domain, in which reference TRBV5-1 and TRBJ1-2 provide the parts outside the CDR3, is KAGVTQTPRYLIKTRGQQVTLSCSPISGHRSVSWYQQTPGQGLQFLFEYFSETQRNKGNFPGRFSGRQFSNSRSEMNVSTLELGDSALYLCASSLDSRGNGYTFGSGTRLTVV.

The chain couples TRBV7-9 to TRBJ1-2, with TRBD1 as a possible D gene (5 bases). Trimming cost V 1 base and J 0 bases, with 9 bases left between them. Germline V lookup: CDR1 SEHNR, CDR2 FQNEAQ (reference sequence). CDR3 length equals 15 residues. The CDR3 nucleotides are TGTGCCAGCAGCTTAGGGACGACAGCTAACTATGGCTACACCTTC. Protein: CASSLGTTANYGYTF.

The rearrangement links TRBV5-1 to TRBJ2-3, with TRBD2 as a possible D gene (6 bases). The ends were cut back, 0 bases at V and 4 bases at J, with 15 bases in the middle. Germline CDR1 and CDR2: SGHRS and YFSETQ. The CDR3 length is 16 residues. The CDR3, as DNA: TGCGCCAGCAGCTTGGGCCCCCAAAAGCGGGCAGATACGCAGTATTTT. Translating gives CASSLGPQKRADTQYF.

The genes are TRBV29-1 and TRBJ2-2; 10 bases map to TRBD2. Germline V gives CDR1 SQVTM, CDR2 ANQGSEA. The V segment lost 3 bases and the J segment 6 bases; nucleotides outside the gene matches: 7. This CDR3 is built from 15 residues. The CDR3 region is CSVDSAGGPPGELFF. DNA for the CDR3: TGCAGCGTTGACTCAGCGGGAGGGCCCCCCGGGGAGCTGTTTTTT.

J is TRBJ2-3 and V is TRBV5-4; D is possibly TRBD2 (5 bases). CDR3 size: 14 residues. Trimming removed 4 bases from V and 1 base from J, with 10 bases in between. CDR1 and CDR2 from the germline V gene are SGHNT and YYREEE (reference sequence). In DNA form, the CDR3 reads TGTGCCAGCAGCCCGGGAACTGGCACAGATACGCAGTATTTT. Protein: CASSPGTGTDTQYF.

This chain uses TRBV5-1 with TRBJ1-5; perhaps TRBD1 as D (5 bases). The germline V gene encodes CDR1 SGHRS and CDR2 YFSETQ. The CDR3 has 15 amino acids. V was cut by 0 bases and J by 3 bases, with 10 bases left in between. The CDR3 region is CASSLGGTPNQPQHF. CDR3 coding DNA: TGCGCCAGCAGCTTGGGAGGGACCCCCAATCAGCCCCAGCATTTT.

The V gene is TRBV30, the J gene TRBJ2-7; 8 nucleotides line up with TRBD1. Germline CDR1 and CDR2: GTSNPN and SVGIG (reference sequence). V lost 0 bases and J lost 7; bases outside the gene matches: 8. The CDR3 runs to 14 residues. CDR3 bases: TGTGCCTGGAGTGTACTCGACAGGGGTGGGGAGCAGTACTTC. It codes for CAWSVLDRGGEQYF.

This clone was picked up one time. The gene calls are TRBV19 and TRBJ1-5; D is uncertain. The CDR3 length is 12 residues. Trimming took 1 base from V and 9 from J, leaving 7 bases between them. Looked up from germline, CDR1 is LNHDA and CDR2 is SQIVND (reference sequence). The CDR3 DNA reads TGTGCCAGTAGTATAGTAAGGTGGCCCCAGCATTTT. It specifies CASSIVRWPQHF.

This chain connects TRBV28 to TRBJ1-2; D is undetermined. This CDR3 region has 13 residues. Trimming removed 2 bases at V and 2 bases at J, with 6 bases between. Germline CDR1 is MDHEN and CDR2 is SYDVKM. The CDR3 reads CASSLQQNYGYTF. CDR3 nucleotide sequence: TGTGCCAGCAGTTTACAACAGAACTATGGCTACACCTTC.